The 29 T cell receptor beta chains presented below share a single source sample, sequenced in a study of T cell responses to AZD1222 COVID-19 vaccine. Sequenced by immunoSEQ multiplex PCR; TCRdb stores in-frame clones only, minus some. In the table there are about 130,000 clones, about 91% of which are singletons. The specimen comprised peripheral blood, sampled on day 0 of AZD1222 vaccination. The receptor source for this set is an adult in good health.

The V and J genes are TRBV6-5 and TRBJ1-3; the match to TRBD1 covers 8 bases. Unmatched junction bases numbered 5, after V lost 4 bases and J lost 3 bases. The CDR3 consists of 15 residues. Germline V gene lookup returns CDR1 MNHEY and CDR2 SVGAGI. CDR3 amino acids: CASSFPGQGGNTIYF. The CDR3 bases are TGTGCCAGCAGTTTCCCCGGACAGGGTGGAAACACCATATATTTT.

CDR3 sequence: CASSQRQGGINEQFF. CDR3 DNA sequence: TGCGCCAGCAGCCAAAGACAGGGAGGGATCAATGAGCAGTTCTTC. This rearrangement joins TRBV4-3 to TRBJ2-1; D assignment may be TRBD1 or TRBD2 (7 bases each). The CDR3 extends over 15 amino acids. Per germline, CDR1 LGHNA and CDR2 YSLEER. Trimming shortened V by 2 bases and J by 6 bases, and 14 bases separated the two germline ends.

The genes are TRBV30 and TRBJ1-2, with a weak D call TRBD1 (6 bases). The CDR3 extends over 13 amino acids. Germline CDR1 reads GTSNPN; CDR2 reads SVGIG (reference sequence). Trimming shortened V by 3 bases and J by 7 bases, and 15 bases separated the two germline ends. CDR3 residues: CAWSDARGSGYTF. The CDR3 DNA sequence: TGTGCCTGGAGCGACGCCAGGGGTAGTGGCTACACCTTC. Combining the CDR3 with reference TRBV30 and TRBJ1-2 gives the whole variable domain SQTIHQWPATLVQPVGSPLSLECTVEGTSNPNLYWYRQAAGRGLQLLFYSVGIGQISSEVPQNLSASRPQDRQFILSSKKLLLSDSGFYLCAWSDARGSGYTFGSGTRLTVV.

As DNA, the CDR3 is TGTGCCAGCAGCTCACGGGGGGTGAACACTGAAGCTTTCTTT. Translating it yields CASSSRGVNTEAFF. The rearrangement uses TRBV6-5 and TRBJ1-1, with D possibly matching TRBD1 (5 bases). V was pared by 6 bases and J by 0 bases, with 11 bases between. In germline, CDR1 is MNHEY, CDR2 SVGAGI. The CDR3 has 14 amino acids.

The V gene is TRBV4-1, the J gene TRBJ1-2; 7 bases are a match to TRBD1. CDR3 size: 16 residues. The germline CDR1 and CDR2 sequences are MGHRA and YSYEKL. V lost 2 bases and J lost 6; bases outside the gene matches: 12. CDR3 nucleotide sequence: TGCGCCAGCAGCCAAAGACAGGGATCGATCGTGGATGGCTACACCTTC. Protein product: CASSQRQGSIVDGYTF.

The CDR3 nucleotides read TGCGCCAGCAGCCAAGATTCGGGATTCTATGGCTACACCTTC. Its protein product is CASSQDSGFYGYTF. The chain carries TRBV4-3 and TRBJ1-2; D remains unclear. V lost 0 bases and J 4 bases, leaving 9 bases between the germline ends. Germline lookup yields CDR1 LGHNA and CDR2 YSLEER. This CDR3 comprises 14 residues.

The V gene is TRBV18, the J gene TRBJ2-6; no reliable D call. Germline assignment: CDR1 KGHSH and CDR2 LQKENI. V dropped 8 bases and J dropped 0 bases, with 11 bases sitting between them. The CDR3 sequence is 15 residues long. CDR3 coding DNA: TGTGCCAGCCAACCTCTCCCCTCTGGGGCCAACGTCCTGACTTTC. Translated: CASQPLPSGANVLTF.

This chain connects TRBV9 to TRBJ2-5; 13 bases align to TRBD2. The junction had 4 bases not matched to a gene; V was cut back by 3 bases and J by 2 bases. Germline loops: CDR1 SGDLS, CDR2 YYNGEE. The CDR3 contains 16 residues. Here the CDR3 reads CASSARGLAGQETQYF. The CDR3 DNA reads TGTGCCAGCAGCGCACGGGGACTAGCGGGGCAAGAGACCCAGTACTTC.

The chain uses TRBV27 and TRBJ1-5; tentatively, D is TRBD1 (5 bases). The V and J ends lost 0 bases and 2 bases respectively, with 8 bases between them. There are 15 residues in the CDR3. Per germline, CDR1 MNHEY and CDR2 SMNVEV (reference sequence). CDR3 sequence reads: CASSLSQGGNQPQHF. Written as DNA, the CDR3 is TGTGCCAGCAGTTTATCGCAGGGCGGCAATCAGCCCCAGCATTTT.

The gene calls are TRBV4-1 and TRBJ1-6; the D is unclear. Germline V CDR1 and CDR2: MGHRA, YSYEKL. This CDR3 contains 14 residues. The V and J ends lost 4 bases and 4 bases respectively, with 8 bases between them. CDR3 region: CASSPGHYNSPLHF. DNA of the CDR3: TGCGCCAGCAGCCCGGGTCATTATAATTCACCCCTCCACTTT.

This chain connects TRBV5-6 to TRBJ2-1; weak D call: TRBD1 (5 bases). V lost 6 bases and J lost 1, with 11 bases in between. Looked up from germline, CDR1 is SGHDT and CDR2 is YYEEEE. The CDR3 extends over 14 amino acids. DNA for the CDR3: TGTGCCAGCACAGGGATGTCTTCCTACAATGAGCAGTTCTTC. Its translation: CASTGMSSYNEQFF.

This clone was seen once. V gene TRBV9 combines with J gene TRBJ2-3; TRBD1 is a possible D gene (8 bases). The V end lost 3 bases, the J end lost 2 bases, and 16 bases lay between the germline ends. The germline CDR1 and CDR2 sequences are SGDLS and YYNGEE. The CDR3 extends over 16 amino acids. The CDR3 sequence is CASSEWGGQVTDTQYF. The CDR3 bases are TGTGCCAGCAGCGAGTGGGGGGGACAGGTCACAGATACGCAGTATTTT.

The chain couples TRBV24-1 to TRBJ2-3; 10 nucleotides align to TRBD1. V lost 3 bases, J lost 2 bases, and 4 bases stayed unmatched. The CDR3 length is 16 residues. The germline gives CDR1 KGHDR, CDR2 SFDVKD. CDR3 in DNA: TGTGCCACCAGTGATCCCGGGACAGGGGACACAGATACGCAGTATTTT. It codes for CATSDPGTGDTDTQYF.

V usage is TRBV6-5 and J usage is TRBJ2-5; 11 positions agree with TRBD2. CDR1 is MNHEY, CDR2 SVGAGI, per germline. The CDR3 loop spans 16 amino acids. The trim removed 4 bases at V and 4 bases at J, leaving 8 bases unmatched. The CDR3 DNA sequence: TGTGCCAGCAGTTCCGCTAGCGGGGGGAGTAGAGAGACCCAGTACTTC. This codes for CASSSASGGSRETQYF.

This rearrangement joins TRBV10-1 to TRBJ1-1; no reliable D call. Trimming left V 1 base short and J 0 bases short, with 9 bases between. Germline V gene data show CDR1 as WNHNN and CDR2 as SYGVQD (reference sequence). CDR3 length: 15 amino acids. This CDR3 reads CASSEFAGVNTEAFF. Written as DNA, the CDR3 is TGCGCCAGCAGTGAGTTTGCCGGGGTGAACACTGAAGCTTTCTTT.

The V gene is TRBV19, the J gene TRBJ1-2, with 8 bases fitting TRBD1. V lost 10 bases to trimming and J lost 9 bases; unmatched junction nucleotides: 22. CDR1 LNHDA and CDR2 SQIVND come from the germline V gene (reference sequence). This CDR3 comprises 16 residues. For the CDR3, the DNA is TGTGCCACGCTCGGGACAGGCGACTCCGGGGGATTAAGCTACACCTTC. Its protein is CATLGTGDSGGLSYTF.

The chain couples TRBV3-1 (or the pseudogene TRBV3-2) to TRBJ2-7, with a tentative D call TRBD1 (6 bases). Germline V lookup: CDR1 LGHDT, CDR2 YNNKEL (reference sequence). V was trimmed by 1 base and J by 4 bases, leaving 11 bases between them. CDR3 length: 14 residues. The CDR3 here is CASSQVSGAYEQYF. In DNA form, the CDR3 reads TGTGCCAGCAGCCAAGTATCAGGGGCGTACGAGCAGTACTTC.

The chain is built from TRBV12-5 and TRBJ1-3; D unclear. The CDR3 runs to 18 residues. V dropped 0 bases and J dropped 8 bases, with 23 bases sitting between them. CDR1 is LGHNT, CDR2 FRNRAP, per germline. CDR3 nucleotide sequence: TGTGCTAGTGGTTTGGTACTCAGCATCGAGGGCCGGGTGGACACCATATATTTT. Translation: CASGLVLSIEGRVDTIYF.

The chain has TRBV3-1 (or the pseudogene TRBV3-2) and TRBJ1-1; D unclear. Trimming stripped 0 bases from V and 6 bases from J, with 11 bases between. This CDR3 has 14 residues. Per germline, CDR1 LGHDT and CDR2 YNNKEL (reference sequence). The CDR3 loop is CASSQDRRVPEAFF. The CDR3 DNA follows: TGTGCCAGCAGCCAAGATCGGAGAGTTCCTGAAGCTTTCTTT.

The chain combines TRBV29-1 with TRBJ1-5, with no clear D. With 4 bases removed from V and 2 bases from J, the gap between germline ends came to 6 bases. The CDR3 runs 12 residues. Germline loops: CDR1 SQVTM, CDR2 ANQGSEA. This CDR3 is CSVGWGNQPQHF. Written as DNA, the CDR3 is TGCAGCGTTGGATGGGGCAATCAGCCCCAGCATTTT. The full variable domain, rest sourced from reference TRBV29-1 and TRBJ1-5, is SAVISQKPSRDICQRGTSLTIQCQVDSQVTMMFWYRQQPGQSLTLIATANQGSEATYESGFVIDKFPISRPNLTFSTLTVSNMSPEDSSIYLCSVGWGNQPQHFGDGTRLSIL.

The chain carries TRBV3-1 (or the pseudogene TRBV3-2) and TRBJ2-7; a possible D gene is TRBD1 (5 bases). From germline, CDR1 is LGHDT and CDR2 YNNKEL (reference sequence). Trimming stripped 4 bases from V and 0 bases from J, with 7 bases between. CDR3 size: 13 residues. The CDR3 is CASSPTGSYEQYF. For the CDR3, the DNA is TGTGCCAGCAGCCCCACAGGCTCCTACGAGCAGTACTTC.

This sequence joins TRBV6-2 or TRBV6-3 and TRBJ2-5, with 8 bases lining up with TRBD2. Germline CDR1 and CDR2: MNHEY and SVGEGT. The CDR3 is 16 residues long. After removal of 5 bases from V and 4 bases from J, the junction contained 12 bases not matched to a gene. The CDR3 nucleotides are TGTGCCAGCAGTGTCCGGTCCGGGACTAGAGTAGAGACCCAGTACTTC. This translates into CASSVRSGTRVETQYF.

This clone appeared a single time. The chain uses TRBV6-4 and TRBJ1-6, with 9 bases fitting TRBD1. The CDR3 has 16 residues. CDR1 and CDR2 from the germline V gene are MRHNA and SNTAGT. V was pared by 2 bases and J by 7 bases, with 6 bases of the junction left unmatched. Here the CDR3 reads CASSDTFGTGNSPLHF. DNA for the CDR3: TGTGCCAGCAGTGACACCTTTGGGACAGGGAATTCACCCCTCCACTTT.

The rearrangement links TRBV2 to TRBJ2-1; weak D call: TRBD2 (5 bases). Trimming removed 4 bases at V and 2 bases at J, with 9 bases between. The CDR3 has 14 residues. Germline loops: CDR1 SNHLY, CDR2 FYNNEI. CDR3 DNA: TGTGCCAGCAGTGGTCTAGCAACCTACAATGAGCAGTTCTTC. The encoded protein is CASSGLATYNEQFF.

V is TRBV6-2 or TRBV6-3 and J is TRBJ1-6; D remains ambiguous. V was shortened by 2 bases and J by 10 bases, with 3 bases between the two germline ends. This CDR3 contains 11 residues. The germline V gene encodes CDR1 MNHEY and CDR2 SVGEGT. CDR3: CASSYESPLHF. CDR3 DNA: TGTGCCAGCAGTTACGAGTCACCCCTCCACTTT.

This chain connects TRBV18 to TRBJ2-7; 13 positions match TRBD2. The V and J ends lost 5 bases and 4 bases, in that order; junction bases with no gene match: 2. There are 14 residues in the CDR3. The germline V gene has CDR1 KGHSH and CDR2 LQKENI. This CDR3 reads CASSATSGGYEQYF. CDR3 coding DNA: TGTGCCAGCTCAGCGACTAGCGGGGGGTACGAGCAGTACTTC. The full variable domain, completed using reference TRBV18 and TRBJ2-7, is NAGVMQNPRHLVRRRGQEARLRCSPMKGHSHVYWYRQLPEEGLKFMVYLQKENIIDESGMPKERFSAEFPKEGPSILRIQQVVRGDSAAYFCASSATSGGYEQYFGPGTRLTVT.

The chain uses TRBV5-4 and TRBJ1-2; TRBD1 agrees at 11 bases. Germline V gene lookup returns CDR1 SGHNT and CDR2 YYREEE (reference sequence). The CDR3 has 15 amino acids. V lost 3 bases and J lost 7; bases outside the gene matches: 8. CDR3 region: CASSSRTGGVFGYTF. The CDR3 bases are TGTGCCAGCAGCTCTCGGACAGGGGGCGTGTTTGGCTACACCTTC.

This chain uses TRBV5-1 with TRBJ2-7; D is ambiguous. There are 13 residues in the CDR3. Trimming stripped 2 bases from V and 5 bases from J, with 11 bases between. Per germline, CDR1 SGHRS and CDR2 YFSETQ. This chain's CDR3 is CASSFVLGHEQYF. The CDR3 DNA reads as TGCGCCAGCAGCTTTGTTCTGGGCCACGAGCAGTACTTC. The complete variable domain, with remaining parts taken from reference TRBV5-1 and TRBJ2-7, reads KAGVTQTPRYLIKTRGQQVTLSCSPISGHRSVSWYQQTPGQGLQFLFEYFSETQRNKGNFPGRFSGRQFSNSRSEMNVSTLELGDSALYLCASSFVLGHEQYFGPGTRLTVT.

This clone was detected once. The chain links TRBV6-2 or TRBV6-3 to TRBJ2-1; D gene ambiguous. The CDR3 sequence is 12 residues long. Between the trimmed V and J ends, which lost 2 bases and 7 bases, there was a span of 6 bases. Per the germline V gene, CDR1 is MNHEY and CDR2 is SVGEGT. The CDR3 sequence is CASSYGWNEQFF. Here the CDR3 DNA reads TGTGCCAGCAGTTACGGTTGGAATGAGCAGTTCTTC.